This entry lists 26 T cell receptor beta chains sequenced from one sample in a study of blood T cell repertoires in COVID-19 (dated by TCRdb to the early 2020s). Library generation was performed with the immunoSEQ multiplex PCR assay. TCRdb retrieved this table from immuneACCESS and kept in-frame rearrangements only. Not all clones are present; in checked studies, unresolved V genes account for under half, and no reason is known for the remainder. This sample holds around 150,000 clones; around 85% were observed only once. The top ten clonotypes cover around 3.5% of the sample. Source material: peripheral blood. These receptors originate from a man between 70 and 80 years old with acute or convalescent COVID-19.

The V call is TRBV3-1 (or the pseudogene TRBV3-2), the J call TRBJ1-6; D is possibly TRBD1 (5 bases). V gave up 0 bases and J gave up 8 bases, with 11 bases separating them. The CDR3 consists of 15 residues. The germline gives CDR1 LGHDT, CDR2 YNNKEL (reference sequence). CDR3 coding DNA: TGTGCCAGCAGCCAAGACGGGGGAACGGATTCACCCCTCCACTTT. Translating gives CASSQDGGTDSPLHF.

This clone was counted a single time. The chain recombines TRBV6-5 with TRBJ2-1, with D perhaps TRBD2 (6 bases). This CDR3 has 14 amino acids. The V gene lost 4 bases and the J gene lost 9 bases, with 16 bases spanning the gap. CDR1 is MNHEY and CDR2 is SVGAGI in the germline V gene. This CDR3 is CASSFGTGRLEQFF. In DNA form, the CDR3 reads TGTGCCAGCAGTTTTGGGACTGGAAGACTTGAGCAGTTCTTC.

The rearrangement joins TRBV11-2 to TRBJ2-7; D possibly corresponds to TRBD1 (6 bases). Trimming pared 1 base from V and 2 bases from J, leaving 12 bases between. Germline CDR1 SGHAT, CDR2 FQNNGV. The CDR3 length is 15 residues. The CDR3 DNA reads TGTGCCAGCAGCTTAGTAGCCAGGGGACCCTACGAGCAGTACTTC. Translated: CASSLVARGPYEQYF.

The V and J genes are TRBV29-1 and TRBJ1-2, with D uncertain. The CDR3 consists of 13 residues. V gave up 4 bases and J gave up 4 bases, with 13 bases separating them. CDR1 is SQVTM, CDR2 ANQGSEA, per germline. The chain's CDR3 is CSVAREEGYGYTF. The CDR3 DNA follows: TGCAGCGTTGCGAGGGAAGAGGGCTATGGCTACACCTTC.

The chain joins TRBV4-1 to TRBJ1-1; 7 nucleotides agree with TRBD1. CDR3 length equals 15 residues. Per germline, CDR1 MGHRA and CDR2 YSYEKL. V was pared by 3 bases and J by 1 base, with 5 bases of the junction left unmatched. The CDR3 DNA sequence: TGCGCCAGCAGCCAGGAAAACAGGGGGAACACTGAAGCTTTCTTT. This gives the protein CASSQENRGNTEAFF.

The CDR3 loop reads CASSEHVGGRGNTIYF. For the CDR3, the DNA is TGTGCCAGCAGTGAACACGTGGGAGGTCGGGGAAACACCATATATTTT. The V and J genes are TRBV6-1 and TRBJ1-3; D remains unclear. Trimming stripped 2 bases from V and 4 bases from J, with 15 bases between. The length of the CDR3 is 16 residues. Germline V CDR1 and CDR2: MNHNS, SASEGT.

V is TRBV7-3 and J is TRBJ2-7, with D possibly TRBD2 on 6 matching bases. The V and J ends lost 3 bases and 6 bases respectively, with 12 bases between them. From germline, CDR1 is SGHTA and CDR2 FQGTGA. The CDR3 extends over 13 amino acids. The CDR3 loop reads CASSFGQGLEQYF. In DNA, the CDR3 is TGTGCCAGCAGCTTTGGGCAGGGACTCGAGCAGTACTTC.

This sequence joins TRBV5-1 and TRBJ2-3; the D is unclear. The CDR3 length is 14 residues. Germline values: CDR1 SGHRS, CDR2 YFSETQ. Deletions cut 4 bases from V and 2 bases from J, with 11 bases between. The CDR3: CASSGTVLTDTQYF. The CDR3 bases are TGCGCCAGCAGCGGAACAGTCCTCACAGATACGCAGTATTTT. The variable domain in full, completed from reference TRBV5-1 and TRBJ2-3, reads KAGVTQTPRYLIKTRGQQVTLSCSPISGHRSVSWYQQTPGQGLQFLFEYFSETQRNKGNFPGRFSGRQFSNSRSEMNVSTLELGDSALYLCASSGTVLTDTQYFGPGTRLTVL.

The chain couples TRBV6-1 to TRBJ2-7; TRBD1 matches 7 bases. Germline V CDR1 and CDR2: MNHNS, SASEGT. V was pared by 1 base and J by 1 base, with 7 bases of the junction left unmatched. The CDR3 contains 16 residues. The CDR3 sequence is CASSEGAGRGSYEQYF. The CDR3 bases are TGTGCCAGCAGTGAAGGAGCTGGCAGGGGGTCCTACGAGCAGTACTTC.

V gene TRBV5-1 combines with J gene TRBJ2-2; no firm D call. V was clipped by 0 bases and J by 6 bases, with 3 bases between them. Germline V lookup: CDR1 SGHRS, CDR2 YFSETQ. The CDR3 covers 12 residues. CDR3 protein: CASSLGAGELFF. The CDR3 region has the DNA TGCGCCAGCAGCTTGGGCGCCGGGGAGCTGTTTTTT.

With respect to this clone: Different DNA sequences within this sample yield the same CDR3. The J gene is TRBJ1-6, the V gene TRBV28; 9 nucleotides line up with TRBD1. The ends lost 4 bases at V and 6 bases at J; junction bases unmatched: 1. CDR3 length: 14 amino acids. Germline CDR1 reads MDHEN; CDR2 reads SYDVKM. CDR3 sequence reads: CASSSGQGNSPLHF. As DNA, the CDR3 is TGTGCCAGCAGTTCGGGACAGGGTAATTCACCCCTCCACTTT.

J is TRBJ2-6 and V is TRBV2; possibly TRBD2 for D (5 bases). The CDR3 covers 16 residues. V lost 4 bases, J lost 4 bases, and 14 bases lay in between. Per the germline V gene, CDR1 is SNHLY and CDR2 is FYNNEI. The CDR3 bases are TGTGCCAGCAGTGGAGCCCGGGGAGCCGGGGCCAACGTCCTGACTTTC. It encodes CASSGARGAGANVLTF.

The V call is TRBV6-2 or TRBV6-3, the J call TRBJ1-3; tentative D call: TRBD1 (5 bases). Between the trimmed V and J ends, which lost 2 bases and 2 bases, there was a span of 10 bases. CDR1 is MNHEY, CDR2 SVGEGT, per germline. This CDR3 is built from 15 residues. The CDR3 loop is CASSYPDTPGNTIYF. The CDR3, as DNA: TGTGCCAGCAGTTACCCGGACACCCCTGGAAACACCATATATTTT.

The chain joins TRBV7-2 to TRBJ2-5, with TRBD2 matching 14 bases. CDR1 and CDR2 from the germline V gene are SGHTA and FQGNSA. Trimming cost V 0 bases and J 5 bases; bases outside gene matches: 8. CDR3 length equals 18 residues. CDR3 sequence (DNA): TGTGCCAGCAGCTTAGCGGGGACTAGCGGGAGTTTCGGGGAGACCCAGTACTTC. This sequence encodes CASSLAGTSGSFGETQYF.

The V gene is TRBV5-4, the J gene TRBJ1-4; TRBD1 matches 9 bases. The J segment lost 2 bases and the V segment lost 2 bases, leaving 1 base of the junction unmatched. Germline-derived CDR1 and CDR2 are SGHNT and YYREEE (reference sequence). This CDR3 region has 15 residues. CDR3 DNA: TGTGCCAGCAGCTTAGGGACAGGGACTAATGAAAAACTGTTTTTT. This gives the protein CASSLGTGTNEKLFF.

V and J are TRBV2 and TRBJ2-7; the D gene is possibly TRBD1 (5 bases). This CDR3 comprises 14 residues. From germline, CDR1 is SNHLY and CDR2 FYNNEI. V lost 1 base and J lost 0, with 7 bases in between. The CDR3 region has the DNA TGTGCCAGCAGTGAAGACAGGAGCTCCTACGAGCAGTACTTC. Its translation is CASSEDRSSYEQYF.

This chain uses TRBV10-3 with TRBJ2-3; TRBD2 might be the D (5 bases). CDR3 length: 13 amino acids. Per germline, CDR1 ENHRY and CDR2 SYGVKD. Trimming stripped 6 bases from V and 0 bases from J, with 7 bases between. CDR3 region: CAIRSGSTDTQYF. The CDR3 region has the DNA TGTGCCATCAGATCGGGGAGCACAGATACGCAGTATTTT.

In its sample, this clone was seen once. The V call is TRBV27, the J call TRBJ2-7; 9 nucleotides align to TRBD2. The trim removed 5 bases at V and 0 bases at J, leaving 8 bases unmatched. Germline V gene data show CDR1 as MNHEY and CDR2 as SMNVEV (reference sequence). The CDR3 loop spans 16 amino acids. This chain's CDR3 is CASSPNLAGSSYEQYF. CDR3 in DNA: TGTGCCAGCAGTCCCAATCTAGCGGGAAGCTCCTACGAGCAGTACTTC.

The rearrangement uses TRBV7-6 and TRBJ2-1; 7 nucleotides line up with TRBD2. This CDR3 has 17 amino acids. The V and J ends lost 4 bases and 2 bases, in that order; junction bases with no gene match: 11. The V gene's germline CDR1 is SGHVS and CDR2 FNYEAQ. The CDR3 bases are TGTGCCAGCAGCTGGGATTATGGGACTACCACCTACAATGAGCAGTTCTTC. As protein: CASSWDYGTTTYNEQFF.

In its sample, this clone was seen once. The chain employs TRBV18 and TRBJ2-7; TRBD2 aligns across 11 bases. This CDR3 is 14 amino acids long. The V gene end was trimmed by 4 bases and the J gene end by 4 bases; junction bases not matched to a gene: 3. Germline lookup yields CDR1 KGHSH and CDR2 LQKENI. The CDR3 DNA reads as TGTGCCAGCTCACTGGGACTAGCGGTTTACGAGCAGTACTTC. Its protein is CASSLGLAVYEQYF.

The chain carries TRBV10-3 and TRBJ2-7; 7 nucleotides match TRBD2. The CDR3 length is 16 residues. Germline-derived CDR1 and CDR2 are ENHRY and SYGVKD. V lost 1 base to trimming and J lost 5 bases; unmatched junction nucleotides: 11. The CDR3 DNA sequence: TGTGCCATCAGTGAGTGGATACTAGCGAGGATCGACGAGCAGTACTTC. This translates into CAISEWILARIDEQYF.

CDR3: CASSGWTGGEQYF. The CDR3, as DNA: TGTGCCAGCAGTGGCTGGACAGGGGGCGAGCAGTACTTC. The chain has TRBV27 and TRBJ2-7; TRBD1 aligns across 10 bases. The CDR3 consists of 13 residues. V lost 5 bases and J lost 6; bases outside the gene matches: 4. Germline assignment: CDR1 MNHEY and CDR2 SMNVEV (reference sequence).

The chain recombines TRBV10-3 with TRBJ2-7, with 13 bases fitting TRBD2. Per the germline V gene, CDR1 is ENHRY and CDR2 is SYGVKD. The V segment lost 4 bases and the J segment 3 bases; nucleotides outside the gene matches: 0. The CDR3 is 14 amino acids. The DNA of the CDR3 is TGTGCCATCAGTGGGACTAGCGGGAGCTACGAGCAGTACTTC. Residues: CAISGTSGSYEQYF.

The CDR3 sequence: CASSLGLAGGADTQYF. In nucleotides, the CDR3 is TGTGCCAGCAGCCTGGGACTAGCGGGAGGGGCAGATACGCAGTATTTT. The chain recombines TRBV7-3 with TRBJ2-3, with TRBD2 matching 16 bases. The CDR3 is made up of 16 amino acids. Germline lookup yields CDR1 SGHTA and CDR2 FQGTGA. The trim removed 5 bases at V and 4 bases at J, leaving 3 bases unmatched.

This clone appeared a single time. This rearrangement joins TRBV29-1 to TRBJ2-7, with 7 bases identical to TRBD1. In germline, CDR1 is SQVTM, CDR2 ANQGSEA. The CDR3 has 12 amino acids. J was trimmed by 0 bases and V by 7 bases; bases with no gene match: 3. CDR3 DNA: TGCAGCGGCGGACAGGACTCCTACGAGCAGTACTTC. This encodes CSGGQDSYEQYF.

V usage is TRBV18 and J usage is TRBJ2-3; tentative D call: TRBD1 (6 bases). Looked up from germline, CDR1 is KGHSH and CDR2 is LQKENI. The CDR3 totals 17 residues. The V end lost 0 bases, the J end lost 6 bases, and 19 bases lay between the germline ends. The CDR3 region is CASSPPFGTQFGDTQYF. CDR3 in DNA: TGTGCCAGCTCACCACCATTCGGGACACAATTCGGGGATACGCAGTATTTT.